This entry is about one TCR beta chain. Its antigen is currently unknown. The entry originates in a study of CD8 T cells in Susac syndrome. FACS was used to enrich TEMRA cells, whereas the CD8+ and CD4+ T cells were obtained by negative isolation. Germline CDR1 SNHLY, CDR2 FYNNEI. With V trimmed by 8 bases and J by 0 bases, 7 bases remained unmatched. The CDR3 length is 14 residues. Study observations and caveats: It was acknowledged in the study that its TCR sequencing and HLA analysis involved a relatively small number of individuals.

RNA amounts of roughly 0.45 to 1 ug underwent reverse transcription with random hexamers. Amplification of the TCR beta CDR3 was carried out by immunoSEQ multiplex PCR, which spanned a total of 54 Vbeta and 13 Jbeta segments. TCRdb called the immunoSEQ multiplex PCR reads again in MiXCR, with one record for every CDR3 protein. The data show 300,000 or so distinct CDR3 sequences, with about 90% seen just once and 0.065% held by the top ten. Sequenced sample: CD4+ T cells from PBMCs. The TCR originated in a human donor with multiple sclerosis. The chain couples TRBV2 to TRBJ2-7; 7 bases are shared with TRBD1. In DNA, the CDR3 is TGTGCCAGCGCCAGGGACAGAAGCTCCTACGAGCAGTACTTC. It codes for CASARDRSSYEQYF. The whole variable domain, remainder taken from reference TRBV2 and TRBJ2-7, is EPEVTQTPSHQVTQMGQEVILRCVPISNHLYFYWYRQILGQKVEFLVSFYNNEISEKSEIFDDQFSVERPDGSNFTLKIRSTKLEDSAMYFCASARDRSSYEQYFGPGTRLTVT.